This T cell receptor (beta chain) was obtained from a study of blood T cell repertoires in COVID-19. Study at large: Acute and convalescent COVID-19 samples came from the United States, Italy and Spain.

CDR1 is MNHNY and CDR2 is SVGAGI in the germline V gene (reference sequence). This CDR3 spans 16 amino acids. The V end lost 3 bases, the J end lost 5 bases, and 19 bases lay between the germline ends. Original processing notes: The assay estimated nucleated cells by amplifying reference gene primers. Sequencing used immunoSEQ multiplex PCR; TCRdb keeps in-frame clones, though not all of them. Clone size and the V and J calls come from that table; the DNA yielded D and trimming. This table has roughly 140,000 clones, 65% to 85% appearing once. The chain recombines TRBV6-6 with TRBJ2-5; tentative D call: TRBD1 (5 bases). This sequence originates from a woman of 80 years or more with acute or convalescent COVID-19. What was sequenced was peripheral blood. CDR3 bases: TGTGCCAGCAGTTATCGCTGGGGCCCGGGTGGGGAGACCCAGTACTTC. This codes for CASSYRWGPGGETQYF.